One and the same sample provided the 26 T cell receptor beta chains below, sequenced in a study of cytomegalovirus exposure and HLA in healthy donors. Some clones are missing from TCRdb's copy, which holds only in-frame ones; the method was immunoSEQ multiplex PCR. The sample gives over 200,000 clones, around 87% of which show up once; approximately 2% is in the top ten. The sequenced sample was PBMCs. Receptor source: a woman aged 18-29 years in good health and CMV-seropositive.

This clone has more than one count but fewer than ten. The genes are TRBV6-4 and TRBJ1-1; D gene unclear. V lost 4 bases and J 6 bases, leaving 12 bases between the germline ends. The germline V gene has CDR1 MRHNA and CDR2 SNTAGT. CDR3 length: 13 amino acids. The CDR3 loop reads CASSGKERAEAFF. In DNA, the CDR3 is TGTGCCAGCAGTGGTAAGGAACGGGCTGAAGCTTTCTTT.

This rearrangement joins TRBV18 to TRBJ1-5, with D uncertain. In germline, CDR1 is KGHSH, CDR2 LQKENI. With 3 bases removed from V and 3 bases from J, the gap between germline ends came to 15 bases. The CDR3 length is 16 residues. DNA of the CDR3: TGTGCCAGCTCACCCCCGGGGAACAGTCACAATCAGCCCCAGCATTTT. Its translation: CASSPPGNSHNQPQHF.

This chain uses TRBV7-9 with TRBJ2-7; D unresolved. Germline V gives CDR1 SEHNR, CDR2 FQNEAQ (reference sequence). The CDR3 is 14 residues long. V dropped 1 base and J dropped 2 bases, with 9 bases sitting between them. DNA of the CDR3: TGTGCCAGCAGCTTAGACGGGTATACCTACGAGCAGTACTTC. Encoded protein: CASSLDGYTYEQYF.

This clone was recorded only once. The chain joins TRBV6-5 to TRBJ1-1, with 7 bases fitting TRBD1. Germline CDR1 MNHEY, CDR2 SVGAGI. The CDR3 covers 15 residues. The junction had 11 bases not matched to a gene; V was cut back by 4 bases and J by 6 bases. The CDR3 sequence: CASSFLRTGVPEAFF. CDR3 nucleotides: TGTGCCAGCAGTTTCCTACGCACAGGGGTTCCTGAAGCTTTCTTT.

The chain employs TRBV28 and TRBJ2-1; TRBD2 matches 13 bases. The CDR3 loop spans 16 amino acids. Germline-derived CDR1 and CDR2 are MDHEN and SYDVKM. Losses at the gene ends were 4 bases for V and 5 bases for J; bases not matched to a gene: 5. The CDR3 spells CASSYWTSGSHNEQFF. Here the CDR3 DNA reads TGTGCCAGCAGTTATTGGACTAGCGGGAGTCACAATGAGCAGTTCTTC.

The CDR3, as DNA: TGTGCCAGCAGTTCAATGGACAGACCCTACGAGCAGTACTTC. Protein product: CASSSMDRPYEQYF. The chain uses TRBV28 and TRBJ2-7, with D maybe TRBD1 (6 bases). The CDR3 runs to 14 residues. Per germline, CDR1 MDHEN and CDR2 SYDVKM. Between the trimmed V and J ends, which lost 4 bases and 2 bases, there was a span of 12 bases.

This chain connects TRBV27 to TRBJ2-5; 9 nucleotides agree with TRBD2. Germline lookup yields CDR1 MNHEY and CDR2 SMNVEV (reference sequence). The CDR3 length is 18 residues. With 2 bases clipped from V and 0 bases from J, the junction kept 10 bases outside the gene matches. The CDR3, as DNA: TGTGCCAGCAGTTTAGAGGGGACTAGCTCGGCGTACCAAGAGACCCAGTACTTC. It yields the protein CASSLEGTSSAYQETQYF.

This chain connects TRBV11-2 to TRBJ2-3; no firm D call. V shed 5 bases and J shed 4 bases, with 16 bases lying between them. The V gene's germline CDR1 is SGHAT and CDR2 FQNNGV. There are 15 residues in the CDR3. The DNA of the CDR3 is TGTGCCAGCAGCCCGTACTACCAACTCCCAGATACGCAGTATTTT. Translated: CASSPYYQLPDTQYF.

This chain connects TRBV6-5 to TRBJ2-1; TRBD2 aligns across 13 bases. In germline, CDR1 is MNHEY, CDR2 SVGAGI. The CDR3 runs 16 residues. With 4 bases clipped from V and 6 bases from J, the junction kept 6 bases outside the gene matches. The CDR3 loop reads CASSSLTSGRANEQFF. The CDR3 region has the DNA TGTGCCAGCAGTTCCCTCACTAGCGGGAGGGCCAATGAGCAGTTCTTC.

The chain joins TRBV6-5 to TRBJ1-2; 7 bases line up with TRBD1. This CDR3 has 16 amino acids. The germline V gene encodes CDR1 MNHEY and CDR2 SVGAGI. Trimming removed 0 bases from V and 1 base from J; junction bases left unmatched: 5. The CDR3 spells CASSYSTGAGNYGYTF. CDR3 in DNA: TGTGCCAGCAGTTACTCCACAGGGGCGGGTAACTATGGCTACACCTTC.

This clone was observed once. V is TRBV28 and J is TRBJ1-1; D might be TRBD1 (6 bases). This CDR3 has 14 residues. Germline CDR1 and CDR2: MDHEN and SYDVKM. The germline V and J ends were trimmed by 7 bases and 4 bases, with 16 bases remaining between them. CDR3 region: CASMNRDRGTEAFF. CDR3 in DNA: TGTGCCAGCATGAACAGGGACCGGGGCACTGAAGCTTTCTTT.

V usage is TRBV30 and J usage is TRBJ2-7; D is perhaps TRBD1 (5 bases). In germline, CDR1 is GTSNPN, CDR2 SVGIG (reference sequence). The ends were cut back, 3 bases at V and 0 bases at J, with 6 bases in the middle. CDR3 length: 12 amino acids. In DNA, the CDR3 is TGTGCCTGGAGGGACACCTCCTACGAGCAGTACTTC. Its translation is CAWRDTSYEQYF.

The DNA of the CDR3 is TGTGCCAGCAGTTTACGGTGGACCCAGTACTTC. The encoded protein is CASSLRWTQYF. The V gene is TRBV28, the J gene TRBJ2-5; no firm D call. Per germline, CDR1 MDHEN and CDR2 SYDVKM. Trimming left V 2 bases short and J 7 bases short, with 5 bases between. The CDR3 totals 11 residues.

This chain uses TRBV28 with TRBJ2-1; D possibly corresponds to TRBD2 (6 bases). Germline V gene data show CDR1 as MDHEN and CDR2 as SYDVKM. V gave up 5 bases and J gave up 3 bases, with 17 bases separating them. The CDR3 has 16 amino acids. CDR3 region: CASSPRGSGYYNEQFF. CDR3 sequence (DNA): TGTGCCAGCAGTCCCCGAGGTAGCGGATACTACAATGAGCAGTTCTTC.

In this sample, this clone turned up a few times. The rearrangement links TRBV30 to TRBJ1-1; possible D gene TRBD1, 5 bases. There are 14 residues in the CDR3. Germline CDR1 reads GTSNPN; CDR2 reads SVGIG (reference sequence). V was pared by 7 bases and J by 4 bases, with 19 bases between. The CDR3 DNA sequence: TGTGCCTTAAGCTCGGGGGGATCTAGCACTGAAGCTTTCTTT. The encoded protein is CALSSGGSSTEAFF.

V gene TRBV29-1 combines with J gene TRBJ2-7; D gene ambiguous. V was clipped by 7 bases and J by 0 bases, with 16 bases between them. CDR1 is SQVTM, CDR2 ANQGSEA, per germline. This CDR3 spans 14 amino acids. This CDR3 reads CSANSPTGSYEQYF. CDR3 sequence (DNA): TGCAGCGCAAATAGCCCGACGGGCTCCTACGAGCAGTACTTC.

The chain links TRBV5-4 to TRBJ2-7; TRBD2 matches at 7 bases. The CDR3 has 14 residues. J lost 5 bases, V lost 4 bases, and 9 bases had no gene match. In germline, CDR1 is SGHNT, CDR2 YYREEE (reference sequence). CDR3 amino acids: CASSGAGVWDEQYF. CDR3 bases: TGTGCCAGCAGCGGCGCGGGAGTTTGGGACGAGCAGTACTTC. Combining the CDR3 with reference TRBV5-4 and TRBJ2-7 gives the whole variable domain ETGVTQSPTHLIKTRGQQVTLRCSSQSGHNTVSWYQQALGQGPQFIFQYYREEENGRGNFPPRFSGLQFPNYSSELNVNALELDDSALYLCASSGAGVWDEQYFGPGTRLTVT.

The CDR3 DNA follows: TGCGCCAGCGCGGGGACGGAAGCTGGGGCCAACGTCCTGACTTTC. It yields the protein CASAGTEAGANVLTF. The chain joins TRBV5-1 to TRBJ2-6, with D maybe TRBD2 (6 bases). Germline CDR1 and CDR2: SGHRS and YFSETQ. Trimming removed 7 bases at V and 2 bases at J, with 13 bases between. The CDR3 totals 15 residues.

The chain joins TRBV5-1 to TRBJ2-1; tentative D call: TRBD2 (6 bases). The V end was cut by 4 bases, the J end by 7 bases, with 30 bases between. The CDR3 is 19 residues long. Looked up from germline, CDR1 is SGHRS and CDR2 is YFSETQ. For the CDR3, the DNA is TGCGCCAGCAGCCCGGAGGGCGGGACCAGTACCGTCCCAGGGAATGAGCAGTTCTTC. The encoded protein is CASSPEGGTSTVPGNEQFF.

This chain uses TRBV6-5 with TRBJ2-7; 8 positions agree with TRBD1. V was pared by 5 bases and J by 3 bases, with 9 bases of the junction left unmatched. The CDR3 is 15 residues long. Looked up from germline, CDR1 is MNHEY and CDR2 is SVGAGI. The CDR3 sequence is CASSRSDRAGYEQYF. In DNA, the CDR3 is TGTGCCAGCAGTCGATCGGACAGGGCCGGCTACGAGCAGTACTTC.

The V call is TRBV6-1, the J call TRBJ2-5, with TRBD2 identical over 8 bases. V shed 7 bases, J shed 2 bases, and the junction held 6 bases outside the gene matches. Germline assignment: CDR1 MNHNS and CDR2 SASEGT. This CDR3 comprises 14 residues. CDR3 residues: CASTSGSRQETQYF. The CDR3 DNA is TGTGCCAGCACGAGCGGGAGTAGGCAAGAGACCCAGTACTTC.

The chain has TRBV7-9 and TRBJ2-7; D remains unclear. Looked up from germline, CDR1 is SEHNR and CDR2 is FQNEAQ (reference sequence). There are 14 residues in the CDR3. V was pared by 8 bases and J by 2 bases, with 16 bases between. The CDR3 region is CASGSASETYEQYF. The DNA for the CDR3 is TGTGCCAGCGGGTCGGCATCGGAGACCTACGAGCAGTACTTC.

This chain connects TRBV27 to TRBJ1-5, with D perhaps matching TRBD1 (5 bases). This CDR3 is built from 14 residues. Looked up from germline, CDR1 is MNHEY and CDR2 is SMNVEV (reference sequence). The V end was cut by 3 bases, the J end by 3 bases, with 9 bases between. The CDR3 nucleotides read TGTGCCAGCAGTTTTCAGGGTATCAATCAGCCCCAGCATTTT. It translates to CASSFQGINQPQHF.

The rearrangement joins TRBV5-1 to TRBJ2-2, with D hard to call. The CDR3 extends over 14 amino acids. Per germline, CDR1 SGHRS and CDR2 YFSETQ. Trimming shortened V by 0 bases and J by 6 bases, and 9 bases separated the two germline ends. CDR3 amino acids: CASSLAERSGELFF. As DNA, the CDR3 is TGCGCCAGCAGCTTGGCCGAGAGGTCCGGGGAGCTGTTTTTT. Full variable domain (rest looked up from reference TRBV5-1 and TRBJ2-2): KAGVTQTPRYLIKTRGQQVTLSCSPISGHRSVSWYQQTPGQGLQFLFEYFSETQRNKGNFPGRFSGRQFSNSRSEMNVSTLELGDSALYLCASSLAERSGELFFGEGSRLTVL.

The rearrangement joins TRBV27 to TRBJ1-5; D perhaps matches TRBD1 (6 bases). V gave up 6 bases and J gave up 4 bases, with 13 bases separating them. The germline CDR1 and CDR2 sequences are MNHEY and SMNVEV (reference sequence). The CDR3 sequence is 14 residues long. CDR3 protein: CASRARRGNQPQHF. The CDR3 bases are TGTGCCAGCAGAGCGCGCAGGGGTAATCAGCCCCAGCATTTT.

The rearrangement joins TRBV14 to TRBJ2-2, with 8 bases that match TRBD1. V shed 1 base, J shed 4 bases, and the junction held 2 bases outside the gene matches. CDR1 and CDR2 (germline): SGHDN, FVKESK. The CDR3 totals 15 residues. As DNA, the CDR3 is TGTGCCAGCAGCCAAGGACAGGGGAGCACCGGGGAGCTGTTTTTT. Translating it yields CASSQGQGSTGELFF.